This is a list of T cell receptor beta chains from one sample in a study of human thymus T cells. Clones were read by immunoSEQ multiplex PCR, and TCRdb kept only the in-frame ones, dropping some. In the table there are some 80,000 clones, nearly 98% of which are singletons. Material: thymus tissue. Receptors originate from a boy under three years old with a congenital heart defect but otherwise immunologically healthy. Both conserved end residues are part of each CDR3. A D gene is named only where the DNA matches it firmly. For some rows the clone size is stated as once, few or many, or as a class when expanded; others skip it.

NA	TRBD2	TRBV5-6	TRBJ2-7	TGTGCCAGCAGCGCGGGACTAGCGGCAGAAGCCTACGAGCAGTACTTC	CASSAGLAAEAYEQYF
NA	NA	TRBV2	TRBJ2-3	TGTGCCAGCAGGGGTAGCGGCGTCCGAGCAGATACGCAGTATTTT	CASRGSGVRADTQYF
NA	NA	TRBV6-5	TRBJ1-3	TGTGCCAGCAGGCAAACCGCGAATTCTGGAAACACCATATATTTT	CASRQTANSGNTIYF
NA	NA	TRBV4-3	TRBJ2-2	TGCGCCAGCAGCCCATTGATCCCTAGCGTAGATACCGGGGAGCTGTTTTTT	CASSPLIPSVDTGELFF
NA	NA	TRBV6-4	TRBJ2-1	TGTGCCAGCAGTGATCCTGCGAATAACAATGAGCAGTTCTTC	CASSDPANNNEQFF
NA	TRBD1	TRBV4-3	TRBJ2-1	TGCGCCAGCACCAGGCGGACAGGGGGAACCTACAATGAGCAGTTCTTC	CASTRRTGGTYNEQFF
few	NA	TRBV7-3	TRBJ1-2	TGTGCCAGCAGTCCCGGAGGGGGTCGAAAGGGCTACACCTTC	CASSPGGGRKGYTF
once	TRBD1	TRBV5-1	TRBJ1-4	TGCGCCAGCAGCTCCACCCCCGCGGGACAGGATAATGAAAAACTGTTTTTT	CASSSTPAGQDNEKLFF
NA	NA	TRBV19	TRBJ2-4	TGTGCCAGTAGTATTTTCGGGAGAAGGAAGGAAAACATTCAGTACTTC	CASSIFGRRKENIQYF
NA	NA	TRBV28	TRBJ2-7	TGTGCCAGCAGTTTTTGCCTCCAGGGGTGGGAGCAGTACTTC	CASSFCLQGWEQYF
NA	NA	TRBV19	TRBJ1-4	TGTGCCTGTCAACCGGCGCAGGGCATCAATGAAAAACTGTTTTTT	CACQPAQGINEKLFF
NA	TRBD1	TRBV4-1	TRBJ2-2	TGCGCCAGCAGCCAACGTACACAGGGGGGCGGGGAGCTGTTTTTT	CASSQRTQGGGELFF
NA	TRBD2	TRBV11-2	TRBJ2-7	TGTGCCAGCAGCTGGGGGCTAGCGGGGCCCTGTCTCTTTTACGAGCAGTACTTC	CASSWGLAGPCLFYEQYF
NA	NA	TRBV2	TRBJ1-3	TGTGCCAGCAGTGAAGGGGCTTCCTCTGGAAACACCATATATTTT	CASSEGASSGNTIYF
NA	NA	TRBV27	TRBJ2-6	TGTGCCAGCAGTCTTAAGTGGACGTGGGCCAACGTCCTGACTTTC	CASSLKWTWANVLTF
NA	NA	TRBV28	TRBJ2-3	TGTGCCAGCAGTTTATTTCCCCAGGGTGTCCGGTATTTT	CASSLFPQGVRYF
NA	TRBD2	TRBV28	TRBJ2-3	TGTGCCAGCAGTGCCAACTCCCCTTGGACTAGCGGGAGTTGGAATACGCAGTATTTT	CASSANSPWTSGSWNTQYF